These T cell receptor beta chains were read from a single sample in a study of shared clonotypes between healthy human individuals. Method: immunoSEQ multiplex PCR; TCRdb's copy keeps in-frame clones and lacks some. Of about 670,000 clones listed, less than 80% are singletons. Sequencing input: memory CD4+ T cells sorted from blood. Receptor source: a woman in her 30s in good health. The CDR3 runs from the conserved cysteine through the conserved F or W. A D gene is named only where the DNA matches it firmly. Some rows have no size entry. The others give once, few or many, or a class for an expanded clone.

d_call j_call v_call clone_size cdr3_length cdr3_aa cdr3_nt
NA TRBJ2-2 TRBV4-1 many 17 CASSPRQGAGMAGELFF TGCGCCAGCAGCCCAAGGCAGGGCGCGGGAATGGCCGGGGAGCTGTTTTTT
NA TRBJ1-2 TRBV28 few 14 CASSSSDLVYGYTF TGTGCCAGCAGTTCCTCCGACCTAGTCTATGGCTACACCTTC
NA TRBJ2-7 TRBV7-3 once 14 CASSPRFGSDEQYF TGTGCCAGCAGCCCCCGGTTCGGCTCCGACGAGCAGTACTTC
NA TRBJ1-1 TRBV27 NA 13 CASRLGLNTEAFF TGTGCCAGCAGACTCGGACTGAACACTGAAGCTTTCTTT
NA TRBJ2-3 TRBV19 once 13 CASRATTTDTQYF TGTGCCAGTAGGGCGACCACCACAGATACGCAGTATTTT
NA TRBJ2-6 TRBV27 NA 14 CASRPTPGFGVLTF TGTGCCAGCAGACCAACACCAGGCTTTGGTGTCCTGACTTTC
NA TRBJ2-7 TRBV4-1 NA 16 CASSQEGRGASYEQYF TGCGCCAGCAGCCAAGAAGGTCGGGGGGCCTCCTACGAGCAGTACTTC
NA TRBJ1-5 TRBV6-1 NA 15 CASSEAGVSNQPQHF TGTGCCAGCAGTGAAGCAGGAGTTAGCAATCAGCCCCAGCATTTT
TRBD2 TRBJ2-7 TRBV28 NA 15 CASSLYELAGFEQYF TGTGCCAGCAGTTTATACGAACTAGCGGGGTTCGAGCAGTACTTC
NA TRBJ1-4 TRBV18 once 17 CASSPPRGDTPNEKLFF TGTGCCAGCTCACCACCACGGGGCGACACACCTAATGAAAAACTGTTTTTT
TRBD1 TRBJ1-1 TRBV27 many 14 CASRRQGSNTEAFF TGTGCCAGCAGAAGACAGGGATCGAACACTGAAGCTTTCTTT
TRBD2 TRBJ2-7 TRBV10-2 NA 14 CASSESREVHEQYF TGCGCCAGCAGTGAGTCACGGGAGGTCCACGAGCAGTACTTC
NA TRBJ1-1 TRBV28 NA 14 CASSLRRKNTEAFF TGTGCCAGCAGTTTAAGACGGAAGAACACTGAAGCTTTCTTT
NA TRBJ2-1 TRBV5-1 NA 14 CASSLGGITNEQFF TGCGCCAGCAGCTTGGGAGGGATAACTAATGAGCAGTTCTTC
NA TRBJ2-7 TRBV11-2 NA 15 CASSFQAEIHYEQYF TGTGCCAGCAGCTTCCAAGCGGAGATCCACTACGAGCAGTACTTC
NA TRBJ2-6 TRBV2 NA 14 CAGDGASGANVLTF TGTGCCGGGGACGGAGCCTCTGGGGCCAACGTCCTGACTTTC
TRBD1 TRBJ1-2 TRBV2 NA 13 CASSEQGAVGYTF TGTGCCAGCAGTGAGCAGGGGGCAGTTGGCTACACCTTC
TRBD1 TRBJ2-3 TRBV6-1 NA 15 CASSGRTGGTDTQYF TGTGCCAGCAGTGGGAGGACAGGGGGCACAGATACGCAGTATTTT
NA TRBJ2-5 TRBV2 NA 11 CASSAFETQYF TGTGCCAGCTCCGCGTTTGAGACCCAGTACTTC
NA TRBJ2-7 TRBV19 NA 16 CASSMRVSHTPYEQYF TGTGCCAGTAGTATGAGGGTGAGCCATACACCCTACGAGCAGTACTTC
TRBD1 TRBJ1-5 TRBV6-4 NA 15 CASSEGSRGIQPQHF TGTGCCAGCAGTGAAGGTTCCAGGGGGATTCAGCCCCAGCATTTT
NA TRBJ1-6 TRBV10-3 NA 14 CATKPGPRNSPLHF TGTGCGACCAAACCGGGACCCAGAAATTCACCCCTCCACTTT
TRBD2 TRBJ2-1 TRBV5-4 NA 16 CASSFRTSGSYNEQFF TGTGCCAGCAGCTTTAGGACTAGCGGGTCCTACAATGAGCAGTTCTTC
TRBD2 TRBJ2-1 TRBV10-3 NA 14 CAIKERGAYNEQFF TGTGCCATCAAGGAGCGGGGGGCTTACAATGAGCAGTTCTTC
NA TRBJ2-1 TRBV28 NA 12 CASSLTQTGQFF TGTGCCAGCAGTTTAACCCAGACCGGGCAGTTCTTC
TRBD1 TRBJ2-7 TRBV5-1 few 13 CASSGGTGVEQYF TGCGCCAGCAGCGGGGGAACAGGGGTCGAGCAGTACTTC
TRBD2 TRBJ2-2 TRBV9 NA 14 CASRRAGETGELFF TGTGCCAGCAGGCGAGCGGGAGAGACCGGGGAGCTGTTTTTT
TRBD2 TRBJ2-1 TRBV27 once 11 CASSWGLKQFF TGTGCCAGCAGTTGGGGACTAAAGCAGTTCTTC
NA TRBJ1-2 TRBV5-6 NA 14 CASSLDPLANGYTF TGTGCCAGCAGCTTGGACCCGCTAGCCAACGGCTACACCTTC
TRBD2 TRBJ2-1 TRBV5-5 NA 15 CASSPSGGPYNEQFF TGTGCCAGCAGCCCTTCGGGAGGACCCTACAATGAGCAGTTCTTC
TRBD1 TRBJ1-4 TRBV5-1 NA 14 CASSPGQGSEKLFF TGCGCCAGCAGCCCGGGACAGGGTAGTGAAAAACTGTTTTTT
NA TRBJ1-2 TRBV9 NA 14 CASSQITGNYGYTF TGTGCCAGCAGCCAAATTACAGGGAACTATGGCTACACCTTC
TRBD1 TRBJ2-7 TRBV6-5 few 13 CASSRPGQNEQYF TGTGCCAGCAGTCGACCGGGACAGAACGAGCAGTACTTC
NA TRBJ1-5 TRBV6-1 NA 13 CASSEIPWWPQHF TGTGCCAGCAGTGAGATACCTTGGTGGCCCCAGCATTTT
NA TRBJ1-5 TRBV5-5 NA 15 CASSLGGYSNQPQHF TGTGCCAGCAGCTTGGGGGGTTATAGCAATCAGCCCCAGCATTTT
NA TRBJ2-7 TRBV10-3 NA 13 CAISDPGRLEQYF TGTGCCATCAGTGACCCCGGACGGCTCGAGCAGTACTTC
NA TRBJ2-3 TRBV6-6 NA 14 CASSYGQARDTQYF TGTGCCAGCAGTTACGGTCAGGCCCGAGATACGCAGTATTTT
NA TRBJ2-7 TRBV2 few 11 CASRSDYEQYF TGTGCCAGCAGGAGCGACTACGAGCAGTACTTC
NA TRBJ2-6 TRBV18 NA 17 CASSPFLETSGANVLTF TGTGCCAGCTCACCATTCTTGGAAACCTCTGGGGCCAACGTCCTGACTTTC
NA TRBJ1-2 TRBV29-1 NA 12 CSVDLSGGGYTF TGCAGCGTTGATCTGTCTGGAGGTGGCTACACCTTC
NA TRBJ2-5 TRBV1 NA 17 CTSSQEDSGRARETQYF TGCACCAGCAGCCAAGAGGATAGCGGGAGGGCACGGGAGACCCAGTACTTC
NA TRBJ1-2 TRBV2 once 13 CASSEGGGYGYTF TGTGCCAGCAGTGAAGGGGGAGGGTATGGCTACACCTTC
NA TRBJ1-1 TRBV2 once 16 CASRRDSRFMNTEAFF TGTGCCAGCAGAAGAGACAGTCGTTTTATGAACACTGAAGCTTTCTTT
NA TRBJ1-5 TRBV5-1 NA 15 CASSFGGQSNQPQHF TGCGCCAGCAGCTTCGGGGGGCAGAGCAATCAGCCCCAGCATTTT
NA TRBJ1-2 TRBV25-1 few 13 CASRGDTNYGYTF TGTGCCAGCAGGGGGGACACCAACTATGGCTACACCTTC
TRBD2 TRBJ2-1 TRBV11-2 NA 15 CASSLRSGTYNEQFF TGTGCCAGCAGCCTACGAAGCGGGACCTACAATGAGCAGTTCTTC